A selection of T cell receptor beta chains follows, all from one sample in a study of T cell repertoires in aging, cancer and after chemotherapy. TCRdb fed the multiplex PCR reads into MiXCR, producing one record per CDR3 protein. The data hold around 10,000 distinct CDR3 sequences, with 38% observed a single time. Material: blood. These receptor sequences come from a human donor in good health. The CDR3 runs from the conserved cysteine through the conserved F or W. D genes are given only for firm matches. Expanded clones get a size class; other rows say once, few or many, or leave the size out.

V	J	size	D	CDR3	DNA
TRBV29-1	TRBJ2-1	large	.	CSAQGWAYNEQFF	TGCAGCGCTCAGGGTTGGGCCTACAATGAGCAGTTCTTC
TRBV6-2/TRBV6-3	TRBJ2-3	.	TRBD2	CARTAGGSTDTQYF	TGTGCCAGGACCGCGGGAGGGAGCACAGATACGCAGTATTTT
TRBV6-2/TRBV6-3	TRBJ2-7	.	.	CASSGGQVNEQYF	TGTGCCAGCTCGGGAGGACAGGTTAATGAGCAGTACTTC
TRBV7-9	TRBJ2-2	.	.	CASFKNGRNTGELFF	TGTGCCAGCTTTAAGAACGGTAGGAACACCGGGGAGCTGTTTTTT
TRBV30	TRBJ2-4	few	.	CAWSGGVGKNIQYF	TGTGCCTGGAGTGGAGGGGTTGGCAAAAACATTCAGTACTTC
TRBV27	TRBJ2-2	few	.	CASSLFSQGTGELFF	TGTGCCAGCAGTTTATTCTCACAGGGCACCGGGGAGCTGTTTTTT
TRBV6-1	TRBJ1-2	.	.	CASMWQDYGYTF	TGTGCCAGCATGTGGCAGGACTATGGCTACACCTTC
TRBV6-2/TRBV6-3	TRBJ2-7	.	.	CASSSLDLTQNYEQYF	TGTGCCAGCAGTTCCTTAGATCTGACACAAAACTACGAGCAGTACTTC
TRBV5-4	TRBJ2-2	.	.	CASSPGLSTGELFF	TGTGCCAGCAGCCCGGGACTCTCCACCGGGGAGCTGTTTTTT
TRBV19	TRBJ2-5	medium-sized	TRBD2	CASSIRTSGSQETQYF	TGTGCCAGTAGCATAAGGACTAGCGGGAGCCAAGAGACCCAGTACTTC